A selection of T cell receptor beta chains follows, all from one sample in a study of cytomegalovirus exposure and HLA in healthy donors. Assay: immunoSEQ multiplex PCR; the TCRdb copy retains only in-frame clones and omits some. In the table there are approximately 100,000 clones, under 80% of which are singletons. The sequencing sample was made of PBMCs. These receptor sequences come from a male donor in good health and CMV-seronegative. The CDR3 runs from the conserved cysteine through the conserved F or W.

>TRBV4-1
CASSQDMRVNQPQHF
>TRBV13
CASSLLVTSGYNEQFF
>TRBV7-6
CASSASGGRGDNEQFF
>TRBV29-1
CSVKDRGPNYEQYF
>TRBV29-1
CSVEGGATNEKLFF
>TRBV11-2
CASSLQGLAGVTYEQYF
>TRBV2
CASSERRVDQPQHF
>TRBV14
CASRQRPGFGYEQYF
>TRBV5-1
CASSAGFGGTVMNEQFF
>TRBV11-1
CASTGGASGIFYEQFF
>TRBV5-4
CASSLAGVTEAFF
>TRBV2
CASQVGRSYNEQFF
>TRBV28
CASSSRDWNEKLFF
>TRBV19
CASRRDREKETQYF
>TRBV7-2
CASSPAGGGEKLFF